The 26 T cell receptor beta chains in this list originate from one sample, sequenced in a study of OX40 agonist ivuxolimab in advanced cancers. The protocol used for the library was the immunoSEQ multiplex PCR assay. TCRdb mirrors the immuneACCESS table, restricted to in-frame sequences. Some clones are absent from its copies; in checked studies, under half trace to an unresolved V gene, and the reason for the others is unknown. The sample table contains some 100,000 clones; only one count was recorded for 85% to 90% of them. Together, the top ten hold around 2% of the sample. The material sequenced was CD4+ or CD8+ T cells sorted from blood, taken in a trial of the OX40 agonist ivuxolimab. All receptors derive from an adult with an advanced solid tumor such as melanoma, head and neck, liver or kidney cancer.

The CDR3 nucleotides are TGTGCCAGCAAACAGGGAATGAATCAGCCCCAGCATTTT. Protein product: CASKQGMNQPQHF. The rearrangement uses TRBV2 and TRBJ1-5; tentative D call: TRBD1 (6 bases). CDR1 is SNHLY, CDR2 FYNNEI, per germline. V lost 7 bases and J lost 4, with 11 bases in between. The CDR3 loop spans 13 amino acids.

The V gene is TRBV23-1, the J gene TRBJ1-2; 9 bases map to TRBD1. TRBV23-1 is an ORF; its function is uncertain. The CDR3 is 15 residues long. V lost 4 bases to trimming and J lost 2 bases; unmatched junction nucleotides: 5. CDR3 in amino acids: CASSPRTGVNYGYTF. As DNA, the CDR3 is TGCGCCAGCAGTCCAAGGACAGGGGTGAACTATGGCTACACCTTC.

This rearrangement joins TRBV30 to TRBJ2-7; TRBD1 aligns across 7 bases. This CDR3 comprises 15 residues. V shed 2 bases and J 2 bases; nucleotides not matched to a gene: 9. CDR1 and CDR2 from the germline V gene are GTSNPN and SVGIG (reference sequence). The CDR3 region is CAWSRDSSWAYEQYF. The CDR3 region has the DNA TGTGCCTGGAGTAGGGACAGTTCATGGGCCTACGAGCAGTACTTC.

The chain carries TRBV7-2 and TRBJ2-3; D not certain. The V gene's germline CDR1 is SGHTA and CDR2 FQGNSA. V was cut by 4 bases and J by 4 bases, with 6 bases left in between. The CDR3 spans 12 residues. CDR3 in DNA: TGTGCCAGCAGCTCTAGGGCAGATACGCAGTATTTT. It encodes CASSSRADTQYF. Together with reference TRBV7-2 and TRBJ2-3, the CDR3 gives the full variable domain: GAGVSQSPSNKVTEKGKDVELRCDPISGHTALYWYRQSLGQGLEFLIYFQGNSAPDKSGLPSDRFSAERTGGSVSTLTIQRTQQEDSAVYLCASSSRADTQYFGPGTRLTVL.

CDR3 coding DNA: TGTGCCAGTAGTGACAGGGGAGGCACAGATACGCAGTATTTT. Encoded protein: CASSDRGGTDTQYF. The rearrangement joins TRBV19 to TRBJ2-3; 8 bases are a match to TRBD1. CDR3 length equals 14 residues. Germline-derived CDR1 and CDR2 are LNHDA and SQIVND (reference sequence). After removal of 5 bases from V and 1 base from J, the junction contained 2 bases not matched to a gene.

The chain couples TRBV29-1 to TRBJ1-3; D not resolved. This CDR3 is built from 12 residues. V lost 4 bases and J 2 bases, leaving 6 bases between the germline ends. Per the germline V gene, CDR1 is SQVTM and CDR2 is ANQGSEA. In nucleotides, the CDR3 is TGCAGCGTTGCGACCGCTGGAAACACCATATATTTT. Translating it yields CSVATAGNTIYF.

This clone was seen a few times. The V gene is TRBV10-1, the J gene TRBJ1-2; 8 positions agree with TRBD1. J gave up 7 bases and V 4 bases, and 8 bases lay outside the gene matches. Germline loops: CDR1 WNHNN, CDR2 SYGVQD (reference sequence). This CDR3 is 14 amino acids long. The CDR3 DNA sequence: TGCGCCAGCAGTGCCCGGGAACAGGGGGGTGGCTACACCTTC. It codes for CASSAREQGGGYTF.

In the case of this clone: The sample contains more than one DNA sequence encoding this CDR3. The rearrangement uses TRBV6-4 and TRBJ2-2; TRBD2 might be the D (6 bases). Germline assignment: CDR1 MRHNA and CDR2 SNTAGT. This CDR3 spans 12 amino acids. Trimming stripped 8 bases from V and 3 bases from J, with 7 bases between. The CDR3, as DNA: TGTGCCAGCCGGGGGTACACCGGGGAGCTGTTTTTT. Its protein product is CASRGYTGELFF.

The chain couples TRBV19 to TRBJ1-4; D not resolved. V lost 7 bases and J lost 11, with 8 bases in between. The CDR3 totals 10 residues. Germline lookup yields CDR1 LNHDA and CDR2 SQIVND (reference sequence). The CDR3 DNA follows: TGTGCCAGTAACCCATGGAAACTGTTTTTT. Protein sequence: CASNPWKLFF.

The CDR3: CAWSTGQSNQPQHF. CDR3 in DNA: TGTGCCTGGAGTACCGGACAGTCCAATCAGCCCCAGCATTTT. The chain carries TRBV30 and TRBJ1-5, with D tentatively TRBD1 (6 bases). The CDR3 spans 14 residues. The V gene's germline CDR1 is GTSNPN and CDR2 SVGIG (reference sequence). Trimming took 2 bases from V and 3 from J, leaving 11 bases between them. Filled out from reference TRBV30 and TRBJ1-5, the complete variable domain reads SQTIHQWPATLVQPVGSPLSLECTVEGTSNPNLYWYRQAAGRGLQLLFYSVGIGQISSEVPQNLSASRPQDRQFILSSKKLLLSDSGFYLCAWSTGQSNQPQHFGDGTRLSIL.

The rearrangement joins TRBV5-6 to TRBJ1-2, with TRBD1 as a possible D gene (6 bases). The V and J ends lost 3 bases and 2 bases respectively, with 11 bases between them. Germline-derived CDR1 and CDR2 are SGHDT and YYEEEE. CDR3 length: 14 residues. Here the CDR3 reads CASSSGQRNYGYTF. The CDR3 nucleotides read TGTGCCAGCAGCTCCGGACAGAGAAACTATGGCTACACCTTC.

The chain uses TRBV5-8 and TRBJ1-2, with TRBD1 as a possible D gene (5 bases). The CDR3 length is 13 residues. Trimming pared 4 bases from V and 4 bases from J, leaving 11 bases between. From germline, CDR1 is SGHTS and CDR2 YDEGEE. The CDR3 loop reads CASSLTGSYGYTF. CDR3 DNA: TGTGCCAGCAGCCTCACAGGAAGCTATGGCTACACCTTC.

V usage is TRBV10-3 and J usage is TRBJ2-6; 7 nucleotides line up with TRBD2. The CDR3 runs to 14 residues. V lost 7 bases to trimming and J lost 1 base; unmatched junction nucleotides: 1. Germline loops: CDR1 ENHRY, CDR2 SYGVKD. The CDR3 nucleotides are TGTGCCATCATGGGAGGGTCTGGGGCCAACGTCCTGACTTTC. It yields the protein CAIMGGSGANVLTF.

CDR3 in amino acids: CASSLALVLAGADTQYF. Written as DNA, the CDR3 is TGTGCCAGCAGCTTGGCGTTGGTTCTAGCGGGAGCAGATACGCAGTATTTT. The rearrangement joins TRBV5-8 to TRBJ2-3; 10 bases are a match to TRBD2. Trimming at V came to 0 bases and at J to 4 bases, leaving 8 bases not matched to a gene. Germline-derived CDR1 and CDR2 are SGHTS and YDEGEE. This CDR3 comprises 17 residues.

This sequence joins TRBV5-1 and TRBJ2-7; TRBD1 aligns across 9 bases. This CDR3 region has 15 residues. With V trimmed by 5 bases and J by 3 bases, 9 bases remained unmatched. Germline V gene lookup returns CDR1 SGHRS and CDR2 YFSETQ. The CDR3 DNA sequence: TGCGCCAGCAGTTTAACAGGGGGCCGGAGCTACGAGCAGTACTTC. It codes for CASSLTGGRSYEQYF.

V usage is TRBV5-4 and J usage is TRBJ2-3, with D possibly matching TRBD2 (6 bases). The V gene's germline CDR1 is SGHNT and CDR2 YYREEE (reference sequence). CDR3 length: 14 amino acids. V was trimmed by 5 bases and J by 5 bases, leaving 15 bases between them. In DNA, the CDR3 is TGTGCCAGCAGAAGGGGTGGAGGGCTAGATACGCAGTATTTT. Translation: CASRRGGGLDTQYF.

The chain employs TRBV7-9 and TRBJ2-6; D could derive from TRBD1 or TRBD2 (5 bases each). This CDR3 region has 14 residues. V dropped 4 bases and J dropped 4 bases, with 8 bases sitting between them. Germline CDR1 SEHNR, CDR2 FQNEAQ (reference sequence). CDR3 loop: CASSSGLGANVLTF. The CDR3 nucleotides are TGTGCCAGCAGCTCGGGGCTAGGGGCCAACGTCCTGACTTTC.

V is TRBV5-1 and J is TRBJ2-2, with TRBD1 matching over 7 bases. This CDR3 has 13 amino acids. CDR1 and CDR2 (germline): SGHRS, YFSETQ. V trimming: 4 bases; J trimming: 6 bases; junction bases outside the gene matches: 3. CDR3 sequence: CASSNQGAGELFF. The CDR3 coding sequence is TGCGCCAGCAGCAACCAGGGGGCCGGGGAGCTGTTTTTT. Drawing the rest from reference TRBV5-1 and TRBJ2-2, the complete variable domain is KAGVTQTPRYLIKTRGQQVTLSCSPISGHRSVSWYQQTPGQGLQFLFEYFSETQRNKGNFPGRFSGRQFSNSRSEMNVSTLELGDSALYLCASSNQGAGELFFGEGSRLTVL.

This chain uses TRBV5-4 with TRBJ2-7, with 7 bases that match TRBD1. Per the germline V gene, CDR1 is SGHNT and CDR2 is YYREEE (reference sequence). The CDR3 has 14 amino acids. The V segment lost 3 bases and the J segment 3 bases; nucleotides outside the gene matches: 6. The CDR3: CASSSRQGGYEQYF. The CDR3 DNA is TGTGCCAGCAGCTCCCGACAGGGTGGCTACGAGCAGTACTTC.

This chain uses TRBV19 with TRBJ1-1; a possible D gene is TRBD1 (5 bases). CDR1 LNHDA and CDR2 SQIVND come from the germline V gene (reference sequence). The CDR3 consists of 13 residues. V dropped 2 bases and J dropped 7 bases, with 11 bases sitting between them. The DNA for the CDR3 is TGTGCCAGTAGTATAACAGGAACAAGTGAAGCTTTCTTT. Protein product: CASSITGTSEAFF. The variable domain in full, completed from reference TRBV19 and TRBJ1-1, reads DGGITQSPKYLFRKEGQNVTLSCEQNLNHDAMYWYRQDPGQGLRLIYYSQIVNDFQKGDIAEGYSVSREKKESFPLTVTSAQKNPTAFYLCASSITGTSEAFFGQGTRLTVV.

The CDR3 bases are TGTGCCAGCAGCCCGGACCTTCTCGGTGGCTACACCTTC. Its protein is CASSPDLLGGYTF. This chain connects TRBV28 to TRBJ1-2; D gene unclear. V was pared by 6 bases and J by 7 bases, with 15 bases between. Germline-derived CDR1 and CDR2 are MDHEN and SYDVKM. The CDR3 sequence is 13 residues long.

The rearrangement uses TRBV5-8 and TRBJ2-5, with D perhaps matching TRBD2 (6 bases). The ends were cut back, 2 bases at V and 4 bases at J, with 9 bases in the middle. CDR1 is SGHTS, CDR2 YDEGEE, per germline. The CDR3 runs 13 residues. CDR3 nucleotides: TGTGCCAGCAGCTTTTTGGAGGGAGAGACCCAGTACTTC. It is translated as CASSFLEGETQYF. Supplemented by reference TRBV5-8 and TRBJ2-5, the full variable domain reads EAGVTQSPTHLIKTRGQQATLRCSPISGHTSVYWYQQALGLGLQFLLWYDEGEERNRGNFPPRFSGRQFPNYSSELNVNALELEDSALYLCASSFLEGETQYFGPGTRLLVL.

The chain combines TRBV5-6 with TRBJ2-7; D gene unclear. The CDR3 contains 14 residues. V shed 5 bases and J shed 4 bases, with 16 bases lying between them. Germline CDR1 is SGHDT and CDR2 is YYEEEE. The CDR3 loop reads CASSRGPREYEQYF. The CDR3 nucleotides read TGTGCCAGCAGTCGCGGACCAAGGGAATACGAGCAGTACTTC.

The chain recombines TRBV11-2 with TRBJ1-1, with D perhaps TRBD1 (5 bases). V was pared by 6 bases and J by 0 bases, with 8 bases between. Germline V gene lookup returns CDR1 SGHAT and CDR2 FQNNGV. This CDR3 region has 13 residues. This CDR3 reads CASSAQVNTEAFF. DNA for the CDR3: TGTGCCAGCAGTGCACAGGTGAACACTGAAGCTTTCTTT. Full variable domain (remainder filled in from reference TRBV11-2 and TRBJ1-1): EAGVAQSPRYKIIEKRQSVAFWCNPISGHATLYWYQQILGQGPKLLIQFQNNGVVDDSQLPKDRFSAERLKGVDSTLKIQPAKLEDSAVYLCASSAQVNTEAFFGQGTRLTVV.

The chain employs TRBV6-6 and TRBJ1-2; D is unclear. The length of the CDR3 is 12 residues. V dropped 8 bases and J dropped 0 bases, with 7 bases sitting between them. CDR1 is MNHNY, CDR2 SVGAGI, per germline (reference sequence). Here the CDR3 reads CASSVANYGYTF. Written as DNA, the CDR3 is TGTGCCAGCTCGGTTGCTAACTATGGCTACACCTTC.

This chain links TRBV4-1 with TRBJ2-1; D remains unclear. The CDR3 totals 16 residues. Germline V gene lookup returns CDR1 MGHRA and CDR2 YSYEKL. V shed 0 bases and J shed 6 bases, with 15 bases lying between them. This chain's CDR3 is CASSQDDVAGANEQFF. CDR3 bases: TGCGCCAGCAGCCAAGATGACGTGGCAGGCGCCAATGAGCAGTTCTTC.